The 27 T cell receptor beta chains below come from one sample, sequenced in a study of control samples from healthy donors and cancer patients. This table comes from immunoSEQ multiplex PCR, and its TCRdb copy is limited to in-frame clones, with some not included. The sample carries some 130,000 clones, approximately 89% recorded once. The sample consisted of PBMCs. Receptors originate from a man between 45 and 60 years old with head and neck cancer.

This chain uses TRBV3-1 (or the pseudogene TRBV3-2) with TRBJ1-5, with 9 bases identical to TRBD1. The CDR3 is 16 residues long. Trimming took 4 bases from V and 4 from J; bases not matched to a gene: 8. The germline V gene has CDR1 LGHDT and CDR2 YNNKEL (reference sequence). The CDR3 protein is CASSPGQGARNQPQHF. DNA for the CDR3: TGTGCCAGCAGCCCGGGACAGGGCGCCCGAAATCAGCCCCAGCATTTT.

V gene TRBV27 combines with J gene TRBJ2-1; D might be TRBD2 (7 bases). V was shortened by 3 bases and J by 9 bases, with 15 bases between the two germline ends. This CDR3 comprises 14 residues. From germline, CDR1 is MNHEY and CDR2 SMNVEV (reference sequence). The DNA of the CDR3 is TGTGCCAGCAGTTTTAAGGGGGGGTCTAGTGAGCAGTTCTTC. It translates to CASSFKGGSSEQFF.

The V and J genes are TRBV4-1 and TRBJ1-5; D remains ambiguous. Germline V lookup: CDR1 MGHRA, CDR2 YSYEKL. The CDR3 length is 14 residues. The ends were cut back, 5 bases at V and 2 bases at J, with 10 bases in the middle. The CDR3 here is CASSFGSGNQPQHF. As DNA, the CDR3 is TGCGCCAGCAGCTTTGGATCCGGCAATCAGCCCCAGCATTTT.

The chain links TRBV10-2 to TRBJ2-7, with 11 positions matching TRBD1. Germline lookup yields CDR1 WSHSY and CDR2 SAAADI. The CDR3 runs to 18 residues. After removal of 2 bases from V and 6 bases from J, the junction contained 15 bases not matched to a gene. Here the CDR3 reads CASSEGQGAIGKAGEQYF. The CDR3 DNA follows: TGCGCCAGCAGTGAGGGACAGGGGGCGATAGGGAAGGCGGGCGAGCAGTACTTC.

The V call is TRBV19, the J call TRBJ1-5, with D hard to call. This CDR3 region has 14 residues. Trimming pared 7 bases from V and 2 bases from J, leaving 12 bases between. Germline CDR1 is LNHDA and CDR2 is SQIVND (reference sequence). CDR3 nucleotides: TGTGCCAGTAATCGGGGTGAGGGCAATCAGCCCCAGCATTTT. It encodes CASNRGEGNQPQHF.

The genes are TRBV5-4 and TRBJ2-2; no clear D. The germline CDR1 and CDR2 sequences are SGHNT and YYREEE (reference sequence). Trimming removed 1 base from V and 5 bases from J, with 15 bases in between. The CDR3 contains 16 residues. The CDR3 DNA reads TGTGCCAGCAGCTTGAAATACGGGTCTGATACCGGGGAGCTGTTTTTT. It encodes CASSLKYGSDTGELFF. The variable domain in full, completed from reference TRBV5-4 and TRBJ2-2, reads ETGVTQSPTHLIKTRGQQVTLRCSSQSGHNTVSWYQQALGQGPQFIFQYYREEENGRGNFPPRFSGLQFPNYSSELNVNALELDDSALYLCASSLKYGSDTGELFFGEGSRLTVL.

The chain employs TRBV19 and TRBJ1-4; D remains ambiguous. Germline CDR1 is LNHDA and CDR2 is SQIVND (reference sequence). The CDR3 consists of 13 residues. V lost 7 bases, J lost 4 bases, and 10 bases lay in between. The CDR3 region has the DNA TGTGCCAGTAAGAGTCGCCTTAATGAAAAACTGTTTTTT. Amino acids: CASKSRLNEKLFF.

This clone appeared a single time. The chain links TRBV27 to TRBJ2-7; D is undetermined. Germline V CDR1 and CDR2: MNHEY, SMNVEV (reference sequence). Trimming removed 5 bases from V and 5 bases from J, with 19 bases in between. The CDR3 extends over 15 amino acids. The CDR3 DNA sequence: TGTGCCAGCAGTATCTCGCTAGGGCCCTCTCACGAGCAGTACTTC. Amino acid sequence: CASSISLGPSHEQYF.

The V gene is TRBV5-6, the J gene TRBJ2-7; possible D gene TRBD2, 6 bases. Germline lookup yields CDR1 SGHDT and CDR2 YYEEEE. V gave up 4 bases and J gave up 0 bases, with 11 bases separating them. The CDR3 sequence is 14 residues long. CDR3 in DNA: TGTGCCAGCAGCCTTTGGGGACTCTCCTACGAGCAGTACTTC. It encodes CASSLWGLSYEQYF.

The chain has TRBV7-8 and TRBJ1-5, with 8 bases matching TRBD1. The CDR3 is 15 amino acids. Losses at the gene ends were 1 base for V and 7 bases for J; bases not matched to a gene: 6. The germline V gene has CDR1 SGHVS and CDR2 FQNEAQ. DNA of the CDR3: TGTGCCAGCAGCTTAGACAGGGGGGAGTACCAGCCCCAGCATTTT. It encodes CASSLDRGEYQPQHF.

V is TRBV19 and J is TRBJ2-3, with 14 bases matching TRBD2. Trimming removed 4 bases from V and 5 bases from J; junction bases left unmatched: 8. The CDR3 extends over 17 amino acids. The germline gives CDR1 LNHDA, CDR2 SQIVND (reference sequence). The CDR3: CASSKTSGGASLDTQYF. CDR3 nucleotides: TGTGCCAGTAGTAAGACTAGCGGGGGGGCCTCGCTAGATACGCAGTATTTT.

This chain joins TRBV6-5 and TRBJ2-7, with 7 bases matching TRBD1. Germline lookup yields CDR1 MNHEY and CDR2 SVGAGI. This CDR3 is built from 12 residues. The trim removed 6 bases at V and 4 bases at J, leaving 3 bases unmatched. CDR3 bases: TGTGCCAGCAGAGACAGGGCTTACGAGCAGTACTTC. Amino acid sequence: CASRDRAYEQYF.

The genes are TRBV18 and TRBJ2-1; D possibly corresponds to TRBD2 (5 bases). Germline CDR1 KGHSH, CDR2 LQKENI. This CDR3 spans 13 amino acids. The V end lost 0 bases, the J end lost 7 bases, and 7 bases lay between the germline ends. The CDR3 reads CASSPPEGNEQFF. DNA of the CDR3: TGTGCCAGCTCACCACCTGAGGGAAATGAGCAGTTCTTC. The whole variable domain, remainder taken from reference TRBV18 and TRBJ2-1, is NAGVMQNPRHLVRRRGQEARLRCSPMKGHSHVYWYRQLPEEGLKFMVYLQKENIIDESGMPKERFSAEFPKEGPSILRIQQVVRGDSAAYFCASSPPEGNEQFFGPGTRLTVL.

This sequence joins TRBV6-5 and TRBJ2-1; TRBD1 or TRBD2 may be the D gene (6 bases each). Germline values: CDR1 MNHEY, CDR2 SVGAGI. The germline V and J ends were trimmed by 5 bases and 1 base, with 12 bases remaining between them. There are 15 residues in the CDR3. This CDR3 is CASSLQGGSYNEQFF. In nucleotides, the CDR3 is TGTGCCAGCAGTCTACAGGGAGGATCCTACAATGAGCAGTTCTTC.

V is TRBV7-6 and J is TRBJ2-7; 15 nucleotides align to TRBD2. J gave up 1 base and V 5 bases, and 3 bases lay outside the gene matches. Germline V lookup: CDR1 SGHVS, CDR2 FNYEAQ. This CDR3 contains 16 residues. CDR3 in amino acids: CASSNGTSGGSYEQYF. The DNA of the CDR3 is TGTGCCAGCAGCAACGGGACTAGCGGGGGGTCCTACGAGCAGTACTTC.

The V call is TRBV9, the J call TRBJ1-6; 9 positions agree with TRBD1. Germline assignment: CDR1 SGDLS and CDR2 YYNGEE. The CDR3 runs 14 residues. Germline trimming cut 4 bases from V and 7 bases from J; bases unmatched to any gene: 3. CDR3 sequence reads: CASSPDRGNSPLHF. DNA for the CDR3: TGTGCCAGCAGCCCAGACAGGGGGAATTCACCCCTCCACTTT.

The DNA of the CDR3 is TGTGCCAGCAGCAATAGCGGGGCCGCCTACGAGCAGTACTTC. Its translation: CASSNSGAAYEQYF. J is TRBJ2-7 and V is TRBV27; TRBD2 agrees at 8 bases. This CDR3 region has 14 residues. The germline CDR1 and CDR2 sequences are MNHEY and SMNVEV (reference sequence). V lost 6 bases and J lost 2; bases outside the gene matches: 6.

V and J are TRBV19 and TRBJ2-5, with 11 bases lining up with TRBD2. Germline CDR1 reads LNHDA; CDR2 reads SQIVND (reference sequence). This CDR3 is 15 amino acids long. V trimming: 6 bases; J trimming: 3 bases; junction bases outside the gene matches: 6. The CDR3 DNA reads TGTGCCAGTAGGGCGGGACTAGCGGAGAAAGAGACCCAGTACTTC. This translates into CASRAGLAEKETQYF.

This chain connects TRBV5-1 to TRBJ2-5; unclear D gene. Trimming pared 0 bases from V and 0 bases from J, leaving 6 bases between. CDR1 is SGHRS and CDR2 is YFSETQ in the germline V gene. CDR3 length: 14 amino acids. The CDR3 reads CASSLAYYQETQYF. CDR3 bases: TGCGCCAGCAGCTTGGCATATTACCAAGAGACCCAGTACTTC.

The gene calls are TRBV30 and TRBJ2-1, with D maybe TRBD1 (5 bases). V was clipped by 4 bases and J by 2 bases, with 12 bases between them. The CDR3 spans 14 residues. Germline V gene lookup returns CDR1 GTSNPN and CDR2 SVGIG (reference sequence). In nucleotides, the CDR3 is TGTGCCTGGACAGAAGGGGTCCCCTACAATGAGCAGTTCTTC. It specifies CAWTEGVPYNEQFF.

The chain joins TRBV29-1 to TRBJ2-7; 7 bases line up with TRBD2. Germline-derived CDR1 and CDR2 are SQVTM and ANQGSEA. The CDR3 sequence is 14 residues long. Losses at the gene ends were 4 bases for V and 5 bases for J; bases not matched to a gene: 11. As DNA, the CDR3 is TGCAGCGTTGCGGGGGGTCGGTTGAGGAACGAGCAGTACTTC. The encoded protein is CSVAGGRLRNEQYF.

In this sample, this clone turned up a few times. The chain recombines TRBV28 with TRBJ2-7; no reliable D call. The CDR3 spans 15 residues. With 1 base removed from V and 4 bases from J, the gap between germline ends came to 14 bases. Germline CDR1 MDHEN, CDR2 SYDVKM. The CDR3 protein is CASSLFPSILYEQYF. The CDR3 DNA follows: TGTGCCAGCAGTTTATTTCCCAGCATCCTATACGAGCAGTACTTC.

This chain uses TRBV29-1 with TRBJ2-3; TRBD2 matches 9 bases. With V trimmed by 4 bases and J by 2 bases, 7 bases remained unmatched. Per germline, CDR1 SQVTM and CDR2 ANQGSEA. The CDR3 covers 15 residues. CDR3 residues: CSVGPPSGNTDTQYF. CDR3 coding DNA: TGCAGCGTTGGCCCCCCTAGCGGGAACACAGATACGCAGTATTTT.

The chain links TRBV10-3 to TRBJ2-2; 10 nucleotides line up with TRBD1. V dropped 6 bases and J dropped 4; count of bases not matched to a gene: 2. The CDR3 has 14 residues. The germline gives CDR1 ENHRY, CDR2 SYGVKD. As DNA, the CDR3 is TGTGCCATCAGAAGGACAGGGGGCACCGGGGAGCTGTTTTTT. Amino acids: CAIRRTGGTGELFF.

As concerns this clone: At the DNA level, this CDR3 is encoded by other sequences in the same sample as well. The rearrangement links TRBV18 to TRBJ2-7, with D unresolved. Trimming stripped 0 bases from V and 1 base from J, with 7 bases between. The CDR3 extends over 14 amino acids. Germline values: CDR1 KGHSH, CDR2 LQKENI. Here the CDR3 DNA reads TGTGCCAGCTCACCACCGGGTGGATCCTACGAGCAGTACTTC. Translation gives CASSPPGGSYEQYF.

The CDR3 loop is CASSPGQAGYGYTF. CDR3 in DNA: TGTGCCAGCTCACCGGGACAGGCAGGCTATGGCTACACCTTC. This chain uses TRBV18 with TRBJ1-2; TRBD1 agrees at 8 bases. V lost 3 bases and J lost 4; bases outside the gene matches: 4. This CDR3 spans 14 amino acids. The germline CDR1 and CDR2 sequences are KGHSH and LQKENI.

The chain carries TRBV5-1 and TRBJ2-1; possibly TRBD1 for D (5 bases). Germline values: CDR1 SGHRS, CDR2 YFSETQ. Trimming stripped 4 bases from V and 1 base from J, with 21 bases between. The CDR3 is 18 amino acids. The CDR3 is CASSQPGAGKESYNEQFF. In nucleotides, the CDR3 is TGCGCCAGCAGCCAACCTGGGGCAGGGAAAGAATCCTACAATGAGCAGTTCTTC.